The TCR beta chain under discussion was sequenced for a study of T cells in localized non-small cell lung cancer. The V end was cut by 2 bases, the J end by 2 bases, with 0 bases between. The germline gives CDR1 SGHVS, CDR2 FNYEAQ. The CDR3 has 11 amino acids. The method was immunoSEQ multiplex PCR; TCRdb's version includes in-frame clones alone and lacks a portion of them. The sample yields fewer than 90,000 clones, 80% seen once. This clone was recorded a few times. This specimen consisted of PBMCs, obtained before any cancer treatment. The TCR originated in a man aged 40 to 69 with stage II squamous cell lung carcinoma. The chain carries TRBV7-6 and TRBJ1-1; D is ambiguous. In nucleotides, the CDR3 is TGTGCCAGCAGCTTAAACACTGAAGCTTTCTTT. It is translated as CASSLNTEAFF.